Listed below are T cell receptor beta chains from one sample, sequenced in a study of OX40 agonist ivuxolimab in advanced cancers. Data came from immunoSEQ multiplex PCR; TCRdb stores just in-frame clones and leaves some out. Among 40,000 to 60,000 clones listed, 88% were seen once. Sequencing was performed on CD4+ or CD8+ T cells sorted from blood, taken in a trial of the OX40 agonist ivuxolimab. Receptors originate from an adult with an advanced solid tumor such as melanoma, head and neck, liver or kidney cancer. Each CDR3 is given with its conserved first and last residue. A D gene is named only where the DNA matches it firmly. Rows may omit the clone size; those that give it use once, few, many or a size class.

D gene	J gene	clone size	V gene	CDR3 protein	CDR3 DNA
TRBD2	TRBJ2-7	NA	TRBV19	CASRPGTSPSYEQYF	TGTGCCAGTAGACCCGGGACTAGCCCAAGCTACGAGCAGTACTTC
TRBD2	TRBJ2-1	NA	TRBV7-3	CASSLGTSGGNEQFF	TGTGCCAGCAGCCTGGGGACTAGCGGGGGGAATGAGCAGTTCTTC
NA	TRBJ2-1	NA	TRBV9	CASSVESPSYNEQFF	TGTGCCAGCAGCGTAGAGTCGCCCTCCTACAATGAGCAGTTCTTC
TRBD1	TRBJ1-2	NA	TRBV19	CASTPLVGDRANYGYTF	TGTGCCAGTACTCCTTTGGTCGGGGACAGGGCTAACTATGGCTACACCTTC
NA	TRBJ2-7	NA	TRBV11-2	CASSLARPGPYEQYF	TGTGCCAGCAGCTTAGCCCGTCCGGGGCCCTACGAGCAGTACTTC
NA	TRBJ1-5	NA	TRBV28	CASSPDRRGGPQHF	TGTGCCAGCAGTCCTGACCGGCGGGGCGGGCCCCAGCATTTT
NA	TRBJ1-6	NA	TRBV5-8	CASSVYRSSYNSPLHF	TGTGCCAGCAGCGTGTACAGGAGCTCCTATAATTCACCCCTCCACTTT
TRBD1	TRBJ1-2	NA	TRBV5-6	CASSTLDRDNYGYTF	TGTGCCAGCAGCACTCTGGACAGGGATAACTATGGCTACACCTTC
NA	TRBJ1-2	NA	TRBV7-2	CASSPVDGGGKGYTF	TGTGCCAGCAGCCCCGTGGACGGGGGGGGCAAGGGCTACACCTTC
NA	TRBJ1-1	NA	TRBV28	CASSLRLGAHTEAFF	TGTGCCAGCAGTTTACGCTTGGGGGCACACACTGAAGCTTTCTTT
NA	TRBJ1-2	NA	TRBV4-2	CASSQGILSGHGYTF	TGTGCCAGCAGCCAAGGAATCCTTAGCGGCCATGGCTACACCTTC
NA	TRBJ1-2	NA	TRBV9	CASSTRQELIDYTF	TGTGCCAGCAGCACAAGACAGGAGTTAATCGACTACACCTTC
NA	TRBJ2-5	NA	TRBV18	CASSGGRGNQETQYF	TGTGCCAGCTCAGGGGGAAGAGGGAACCAAGAGACCCAGTACTTC
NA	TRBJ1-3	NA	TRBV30	CAWSVVAGNTIYF	TGTGCCTGGAGTGTAGTAGCCGGAAACACCATATATTTT
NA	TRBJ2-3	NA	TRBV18	CASSLQPATSTDTQYF	TGTGCCAGCTCACTACAGCCGGCTACTAGCACAGATACGCAGTATTTT
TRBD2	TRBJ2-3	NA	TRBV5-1	CASSRTSGGEDTQYF	TGCGCCAGCAGCCGGACTAGCGGGGGGGAAGATACGCAGTATTTT
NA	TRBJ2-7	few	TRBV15	CATSRDPLYEQYF	TGTGCCACCAGCAGAGATCCACTCTACGAGCAGTACTTC
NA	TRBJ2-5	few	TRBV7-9	CASSLPVLEETQYF	TGTGCCAGCAGCTTACCGGTTCTAGAAGAGACCCAGTACTTC
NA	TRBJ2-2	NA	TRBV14	CASSQVNRGGELFF	TGTGCCAGCAGCCAAGTTAACCGCGGTGGGGAGCTGTTTTTT
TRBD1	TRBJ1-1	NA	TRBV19	CASFGQGVGTEAFF	TGTGCCAGTTTCGGACAGGGGGTAGGCACTGAAGCTTTCTTT
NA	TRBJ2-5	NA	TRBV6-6	CASSYSEVETQYF	TGTGCCAGCAGTTACTCGGAAGTGGAGACCCAGTACTTC
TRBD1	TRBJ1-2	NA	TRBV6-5	CASKSHTTGEYGYTF	TGTGCCAGCAAAAGTCATACGACAGGGGAATATGGCTACACCTTC
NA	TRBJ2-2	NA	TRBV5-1	CASSSSVQGSGELFF	TGCGCCAGCAGTTCCTCAGTACAGGGATCCGGGGAGCTGTTTTTT
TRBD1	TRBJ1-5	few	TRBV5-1	CASSLTGEREQPQHF	TGCGCCAGCAGCTTGACAGGGGAACGCGAGCAGCCCCAGCATTTT
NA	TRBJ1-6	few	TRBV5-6	CASSSTGIGSPLHF	TGTGCCAGCAGCTCCACAGGGATCGGTTCACCCCTCCACTTT
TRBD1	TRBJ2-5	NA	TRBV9	CASSATVGQYQETQYF	TGTGCCAGCAGCGCCACGGTGGGACAGTACCAAGAGACCCAGTACTTC
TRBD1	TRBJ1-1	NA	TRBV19	CASSPGTGYFTEAFF	TGTGCCAGTAGTCCCGGGACAGGGTACTTCACTGAAGCTTTCTTT
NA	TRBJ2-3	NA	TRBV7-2	CASRIQGSTDTQYF	TGTGCCAGCAGGATACAGGGATCCACAGATACGCAGTATTTT
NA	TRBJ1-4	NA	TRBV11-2	CASSSQAEKLFF	TGTGCCAGCAGCTCTCAGGCCGAAAAACTGTTTTTT
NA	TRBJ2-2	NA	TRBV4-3	CASSQDGTGELFF	TGCGCCAGCAGCCAAGATGGCACCGGGGAGCTGTTTTTT
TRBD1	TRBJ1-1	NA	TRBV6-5	CASTLTGINTEAFF	TGTGCCAGCACCCTGACAGGGATTAACACTGAAGCTTTCTTT
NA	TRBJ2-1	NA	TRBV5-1	CASSSEGEPYNEQFF	TGCGCCAGCAGTTCGGAAGGGGAACCATACAATGAGCAGTTCTTC
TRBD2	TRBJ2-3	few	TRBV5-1	CASSLAGGQDTQYF	TGCGCCAGCAGCTTAGCGGGGGGGCAAGATACGCAGTATTTT
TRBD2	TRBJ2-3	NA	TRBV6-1	CASSEATGGSTDTQYF	TGTGCCAGCAGTGAAGCGACCGGGGGGAGCACAGATACGCAGTATTTT
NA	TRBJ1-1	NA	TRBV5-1	CASSKQENTEAFF	TGCGCCAGCAGCAAACAAGAGAACACTGAAGCTTTCTTT
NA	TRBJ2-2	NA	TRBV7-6	CASSAGAGRGELFF	TGTGCCAGCAGCGCCGGGGCCGGGCGGGGGGAGCTGTTTTTT
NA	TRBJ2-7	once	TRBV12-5	CASGLDSRGPPPIF	TGTGCTAGTGGTTTGGACAGCAGGGGACCACCGCCTATATTC
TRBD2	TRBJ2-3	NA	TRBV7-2	CASSLAIPPSLAGVRDTQYF	TGTGCCAGCAGCTTAGCAATTCCCCCCTCTCTAGCGGGAGTTAGGGATACGCAGTATTTT
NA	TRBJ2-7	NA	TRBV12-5	CASGPRTLDRLAYEQYF	TGTGCTAGTGGTCCTCGGACCCTGGACCGACTTGCCTACGAGCAGTACTTC
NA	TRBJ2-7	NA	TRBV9	CASSVAGDNYEQYF	TGTGCCAGCAGCGTTGCGGGGGACAACTACGAGCAGTACTTC
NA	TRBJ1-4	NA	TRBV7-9	CASSGGKDEKLFF	TGTGCCAGCAGCGGGGGGAAGGATGAAAAACTGTTTTTT
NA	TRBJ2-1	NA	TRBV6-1	CASSEVYNEQFF	TGTGCCAGCAGTGAAGTCTACAATGAGCAGTTCTTC
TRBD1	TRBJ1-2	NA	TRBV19	CASSTQGGSRGYTF	TGTGCCAGTAGTACCCAAGGGGGCTCGAGGGGCTACACCTTC
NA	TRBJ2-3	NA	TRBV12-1	CASSSRRSGSSADTQYF	TGTGCCAGCAGCTCCCGGCGGAGCGGGAGTAGCGCAGATACGCAGTATTTT
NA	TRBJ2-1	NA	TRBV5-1	CASSLEGNEQFF	TGCGCCAGCAGCTTGGAAGGCAATGAGCAGTTCTTC
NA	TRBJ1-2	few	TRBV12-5	CASGLGTNYGYTF	TGTGCTAGTGGTTTGGGGACTAACTATGGCTACACCTTC
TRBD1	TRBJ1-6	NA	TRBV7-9	CASSPQGQHNSPLHF	TGTGCCAGCAGCCCGCAGGGACAGCATAATTCACCCCTCCACTTT
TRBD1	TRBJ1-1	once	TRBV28	CASSGHGDREAFF	TGTGCCAGCAGTGGGCACGGGGACAGGGAAGCTTTCTTT
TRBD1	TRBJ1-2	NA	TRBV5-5	CASSPKTSGTGVGYTF	TGTGCCAGCAGCCCAAAAACTTCCGGGACAGGGGTCGGCTACACCTTC
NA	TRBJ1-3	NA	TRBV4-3	CASSQDNRLSSGNTIYF	TGCGCCAGCAGCCAAGATAACCGGCTGAGCTCTGGAAACACCATATATTTT